This TCR beta chain comes out of a study of shared clonotypes between healthy human individuals. In replicate PCRs of sorted subsets, approximately 200 ng DNA, about 30,000 T cell genomes, was used. Generated by immunoSEQ multiplex PCR, the TCRdb table keeps only in-frame clones and is missing some. The sample has some 2,000,000 clones; approximately 95% are singletons. CDR1 and CDR2 (germline): LGHNT, FRNRAP. This CDR3 has 14 amino acids. The J segment lost 3 bases and the V segment lost 6 bases, leaving 5 bases of the junction unmatched. This clone occurred once. Among the donors, all were Caucasian adults who lived in Nashville, Tennessee.

Sequenced sample: naive CD4+ T cells sorted from blood. The subset was: CD45RA+ positively selected. The gene calls are TRBV12-5 and TRBJ2-7, with TRBD1 matching 10 bases. The clonotype originates from a man younger than 35 in good health. DNA for the CDR3: TGTGCTAGTGGACCGGGACAGGGGATCTACGAGCAGTACTTC. Its translation is CASGPGQGIYEQYF.